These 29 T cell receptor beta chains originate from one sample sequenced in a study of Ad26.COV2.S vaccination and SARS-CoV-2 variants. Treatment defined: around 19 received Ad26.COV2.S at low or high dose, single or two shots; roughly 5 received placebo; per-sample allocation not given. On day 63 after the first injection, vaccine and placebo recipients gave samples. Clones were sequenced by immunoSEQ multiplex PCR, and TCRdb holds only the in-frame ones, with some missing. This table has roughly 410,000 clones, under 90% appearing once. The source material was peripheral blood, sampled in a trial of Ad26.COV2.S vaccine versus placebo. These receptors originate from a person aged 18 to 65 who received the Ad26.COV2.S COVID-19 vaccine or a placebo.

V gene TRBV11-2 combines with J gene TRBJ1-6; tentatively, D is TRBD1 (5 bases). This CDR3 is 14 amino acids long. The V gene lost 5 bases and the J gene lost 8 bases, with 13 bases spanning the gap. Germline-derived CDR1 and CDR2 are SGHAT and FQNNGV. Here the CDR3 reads CASSTRGGDSPLHF. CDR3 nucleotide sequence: TGTGCCAGCAGCACCCGGGGGGGGGATTCACCCCTCCACTTT. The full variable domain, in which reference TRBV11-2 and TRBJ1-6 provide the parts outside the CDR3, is EAGVAQSPRYKIIEKRQSVAFWCNPISGHATLYWYQQILGQGPKLLIQFQNNGVVDDSQLPKDRFSAERLKGVDSTLKIQPAKLEDSAVYLCASSTRGGDSPLHFGNGTRLTVT.

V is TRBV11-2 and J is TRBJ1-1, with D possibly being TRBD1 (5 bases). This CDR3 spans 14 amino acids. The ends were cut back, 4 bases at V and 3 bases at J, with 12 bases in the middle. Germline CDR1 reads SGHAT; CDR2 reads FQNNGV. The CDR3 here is CASSSARGYTEAFF. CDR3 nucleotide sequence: TGTGCCAGCAGCTCCGCCCGGGGGTACACTGAAGCTTTCTTT.

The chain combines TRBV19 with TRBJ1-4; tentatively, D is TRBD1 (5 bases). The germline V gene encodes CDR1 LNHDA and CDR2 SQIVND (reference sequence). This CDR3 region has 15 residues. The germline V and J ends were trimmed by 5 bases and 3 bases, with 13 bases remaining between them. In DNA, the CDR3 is TGTGCCAGTAGTGGGGGGGGTCGGCCTAATGAAAAACTGTTTTTT. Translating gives CASSGGGRPNEKLFF. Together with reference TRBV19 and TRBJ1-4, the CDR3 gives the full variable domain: DGGITQSPKYLFRKEGQNVTLSCEQNLNHDAMYWYRQDPGQGLRLIYYSQIVNDFQKGDIAEGYSVSREKKESFPLTVTSAQKNPTAFYLCASSGGGRPNEKLFFGSGTQLSVL.

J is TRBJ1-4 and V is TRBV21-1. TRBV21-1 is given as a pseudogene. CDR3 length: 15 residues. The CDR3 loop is CASRNWGGTNEKLFF. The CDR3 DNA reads TGTGCCAGCAGGAATTGGGGGGGGACTAATGAAAAACTGTTTTTT.

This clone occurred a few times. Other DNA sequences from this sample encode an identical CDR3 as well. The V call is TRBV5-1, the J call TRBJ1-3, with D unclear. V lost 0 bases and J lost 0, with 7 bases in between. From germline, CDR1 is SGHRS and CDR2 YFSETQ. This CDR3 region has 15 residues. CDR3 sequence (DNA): TGCGCCAGCAGCTTGGACGGCAGCTCTGGAAACACCATATATTTT. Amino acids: CASSLDGSSGNTIYF.

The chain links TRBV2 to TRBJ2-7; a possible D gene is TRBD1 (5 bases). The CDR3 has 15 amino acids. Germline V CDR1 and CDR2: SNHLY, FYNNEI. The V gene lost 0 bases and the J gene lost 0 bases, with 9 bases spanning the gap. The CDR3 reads CASSEAIGASYEQYF. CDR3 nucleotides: TGTGCCAGCAGTGAAGCGATTGGGGCCTCCTACGAGCAGTACTTC.

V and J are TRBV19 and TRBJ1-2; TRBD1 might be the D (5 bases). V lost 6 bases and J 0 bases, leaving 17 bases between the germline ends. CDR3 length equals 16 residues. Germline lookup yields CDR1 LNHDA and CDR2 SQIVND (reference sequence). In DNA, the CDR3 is TGTGCCAGTAGAGCGAAGGGGTCGCCGTCTAACTATGGCTACACCTTC. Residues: CASRAKGSPSNYGYTF.

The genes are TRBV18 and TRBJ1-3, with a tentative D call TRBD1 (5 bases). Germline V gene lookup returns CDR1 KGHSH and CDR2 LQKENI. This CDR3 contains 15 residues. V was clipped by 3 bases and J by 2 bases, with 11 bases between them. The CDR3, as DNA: TGTGCCAGCTCACCCTCCTCAGGGCCTGGAAACACCATATATTTT. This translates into CASSPSSGPGNTIYF.

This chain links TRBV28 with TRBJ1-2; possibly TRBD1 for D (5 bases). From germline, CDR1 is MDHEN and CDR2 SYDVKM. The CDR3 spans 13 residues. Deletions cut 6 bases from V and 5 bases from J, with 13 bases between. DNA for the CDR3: TGTGCCAGCAGGGGACCTGAGGGGTATGGCTACACCTTC. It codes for CASRGPEGYGYTF.

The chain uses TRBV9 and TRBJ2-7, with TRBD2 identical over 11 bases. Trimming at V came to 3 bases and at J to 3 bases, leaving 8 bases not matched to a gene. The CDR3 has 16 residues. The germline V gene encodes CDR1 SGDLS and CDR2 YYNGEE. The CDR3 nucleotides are TGTGCCAGCAGCGCAAAGACTAGCGGGGAGTACTACGAGCAGTACTTC. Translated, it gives CASSAKTSGEYYEQYF.

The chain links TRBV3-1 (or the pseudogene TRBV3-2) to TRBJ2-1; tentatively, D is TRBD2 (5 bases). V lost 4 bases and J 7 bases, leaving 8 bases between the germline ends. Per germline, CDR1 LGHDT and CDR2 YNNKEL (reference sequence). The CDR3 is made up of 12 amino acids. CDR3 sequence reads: CASSLGGNEQFF. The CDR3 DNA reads TGTGCCAGCAGCCTAGGCGGGAATGAGCAGTTCTTC.

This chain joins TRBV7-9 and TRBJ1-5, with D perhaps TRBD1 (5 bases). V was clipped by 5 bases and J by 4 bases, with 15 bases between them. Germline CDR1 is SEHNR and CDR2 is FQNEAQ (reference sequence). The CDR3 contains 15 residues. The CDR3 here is CASSPMGGMNQPQHF. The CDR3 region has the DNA TGTGCCAGCAGCCCCATGGGGGGAATGAATCAGCCCCAGCATTTT.

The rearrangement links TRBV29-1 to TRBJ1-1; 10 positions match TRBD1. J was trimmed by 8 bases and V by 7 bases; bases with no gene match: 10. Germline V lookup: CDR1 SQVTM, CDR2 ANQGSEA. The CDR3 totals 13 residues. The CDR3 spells CSARTGGSAEAFF. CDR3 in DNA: TGCAGCGCCAGGACAGGGGGGAGTGCCGAAGCTTTCTTT.

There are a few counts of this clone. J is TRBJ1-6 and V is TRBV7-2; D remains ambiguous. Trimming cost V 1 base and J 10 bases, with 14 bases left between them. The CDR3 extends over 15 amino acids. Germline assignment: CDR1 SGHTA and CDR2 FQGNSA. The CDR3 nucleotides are TGTGCCAGCAGCTTAGGAGGCACGTTGCCATCACCCCTCCACTTT. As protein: CASSLGGTLPSPLHF.

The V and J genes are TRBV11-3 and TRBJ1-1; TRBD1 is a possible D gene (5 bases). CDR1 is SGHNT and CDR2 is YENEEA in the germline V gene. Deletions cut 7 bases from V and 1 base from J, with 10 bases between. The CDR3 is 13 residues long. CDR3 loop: CASKSGANTEAFF. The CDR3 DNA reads TGTGCCAGCAAAAGCGGGGCGAACACTGAAGCTTTCTTT.

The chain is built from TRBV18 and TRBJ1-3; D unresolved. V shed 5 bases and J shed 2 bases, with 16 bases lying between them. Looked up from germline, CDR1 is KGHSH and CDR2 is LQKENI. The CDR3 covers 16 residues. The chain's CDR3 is CASSSTARSTGNTIYF. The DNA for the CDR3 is TGTGCCAGCTCATCGACGGCTCGCTCGACTGGAAACACCATATATTTT. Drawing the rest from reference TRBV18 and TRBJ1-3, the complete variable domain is NAGVMQNPRHLVRRRGQEARLRCSPMKGHSHVYWYRQLPEEGLKFMVYLQKENIIDESGMPKERFSAEFPKEGPSILRIQQVVRGDSAAYFCASSSTARSTGNTIYFGEGSWLTVV.

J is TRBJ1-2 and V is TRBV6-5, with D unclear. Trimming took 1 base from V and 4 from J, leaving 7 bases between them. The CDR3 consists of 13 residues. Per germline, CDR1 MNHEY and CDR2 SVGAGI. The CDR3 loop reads CASSYLQFYGYTF. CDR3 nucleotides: TGTGCCAGCAGTTACTTACAGTTCTATGGCTACACCTTC.

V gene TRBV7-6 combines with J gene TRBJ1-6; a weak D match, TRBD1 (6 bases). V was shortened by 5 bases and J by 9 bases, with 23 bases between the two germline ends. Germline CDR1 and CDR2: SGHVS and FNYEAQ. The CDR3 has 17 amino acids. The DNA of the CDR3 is TGTGCCAGCAGCCCGCTCTTAGGGGGTGCCATCGGTTCACCCCTCCACTTT. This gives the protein CASSPLLGGAIGSPLHF.

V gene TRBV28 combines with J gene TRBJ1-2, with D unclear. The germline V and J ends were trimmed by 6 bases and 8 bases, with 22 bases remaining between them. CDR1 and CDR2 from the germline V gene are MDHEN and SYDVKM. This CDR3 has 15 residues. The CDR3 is CASSTPGPGKRGYTF. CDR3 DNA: TGTGCCAGCAGCACTCCCGGCCCGGGGAAGCGCGGCTACACCTTC.

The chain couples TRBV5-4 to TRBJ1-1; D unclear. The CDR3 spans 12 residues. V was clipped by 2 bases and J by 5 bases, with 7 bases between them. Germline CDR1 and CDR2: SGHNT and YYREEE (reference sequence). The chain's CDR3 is CASSFGRTEAFF. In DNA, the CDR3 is TGTGCCAGCAGCTTCGGGCGGACTGAAGCTTTCTTT.

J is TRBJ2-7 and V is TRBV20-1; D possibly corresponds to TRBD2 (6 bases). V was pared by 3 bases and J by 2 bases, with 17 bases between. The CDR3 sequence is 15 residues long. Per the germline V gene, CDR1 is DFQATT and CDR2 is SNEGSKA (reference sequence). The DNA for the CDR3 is TGCAGTGCTAGTTTGCCCAGCGGGTTCGCCTACGAGCAGTACTTC. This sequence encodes CSASLPSGFAYEQYF.

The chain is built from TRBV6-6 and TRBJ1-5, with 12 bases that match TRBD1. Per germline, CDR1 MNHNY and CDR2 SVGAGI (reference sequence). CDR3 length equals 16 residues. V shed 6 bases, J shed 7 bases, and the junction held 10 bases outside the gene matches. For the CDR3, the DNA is TGTGCCAGCAGCCGTCGGGACAGGGGGCCAGGGCAGCCCCAGCATTTT. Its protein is CASSRRDRGPGQPQHF.

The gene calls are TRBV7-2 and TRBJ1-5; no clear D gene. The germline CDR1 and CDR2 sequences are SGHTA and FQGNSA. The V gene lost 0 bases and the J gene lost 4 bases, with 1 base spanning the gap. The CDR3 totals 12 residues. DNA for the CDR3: TGTGCCAGCAGCTTAGCAAATCAGCCCCAGCATTTT. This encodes CASSLANQPQHF.

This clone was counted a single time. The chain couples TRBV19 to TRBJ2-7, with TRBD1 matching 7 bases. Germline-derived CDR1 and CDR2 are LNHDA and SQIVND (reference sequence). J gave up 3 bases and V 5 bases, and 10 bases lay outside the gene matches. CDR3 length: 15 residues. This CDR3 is CASSLQGLMVYEQYF. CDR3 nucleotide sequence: TGTGCCAGTAGTTTACAGGGGCTGATGGTCTACGAGCAGTACTTC.

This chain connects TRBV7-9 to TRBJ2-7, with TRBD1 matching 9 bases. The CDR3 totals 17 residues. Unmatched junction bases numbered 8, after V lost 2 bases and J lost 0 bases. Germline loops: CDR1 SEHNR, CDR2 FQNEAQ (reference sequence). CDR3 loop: CASSLLGGTGHSYEQYF. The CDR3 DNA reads TGTGCCAGCAGCTTACTAGGTGGGACAGGGCACTCCTACGAGCAGTACTTC.

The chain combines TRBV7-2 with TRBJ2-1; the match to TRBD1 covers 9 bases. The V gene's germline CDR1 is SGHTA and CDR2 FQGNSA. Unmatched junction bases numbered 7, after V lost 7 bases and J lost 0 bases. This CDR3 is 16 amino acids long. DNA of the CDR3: TGTGCCAGCAACCTACAGGGGGCGGGCTCCTACAATGAGCAGTTCTTC. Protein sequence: CASNLQGAGSYNEQFF.

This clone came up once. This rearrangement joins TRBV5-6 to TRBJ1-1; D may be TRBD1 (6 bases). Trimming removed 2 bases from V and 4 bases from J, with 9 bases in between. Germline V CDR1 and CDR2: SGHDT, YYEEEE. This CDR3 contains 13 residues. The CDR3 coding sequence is TGTGCCAGCAGCTTCCAGGGGTCCACTGAAGCTTTCTTT. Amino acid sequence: CASSFQGSTEAFF.

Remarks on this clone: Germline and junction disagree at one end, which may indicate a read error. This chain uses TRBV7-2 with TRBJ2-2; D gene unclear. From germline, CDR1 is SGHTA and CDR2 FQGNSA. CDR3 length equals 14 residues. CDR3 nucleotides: TGTGCCAGCACCTTAGGGCGCCCCACCGGGGAGCTGTTTTTT. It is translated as CASTLGRPTGELFF.

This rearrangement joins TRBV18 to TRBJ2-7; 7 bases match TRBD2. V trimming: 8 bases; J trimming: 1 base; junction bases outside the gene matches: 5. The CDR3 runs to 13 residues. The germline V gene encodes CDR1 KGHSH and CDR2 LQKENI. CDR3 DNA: TGTGCCAGCCGACGGGGGGAGTCCTACGAGCAGTACTTC. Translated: CASRRGESYEQYF.